One T cell receptor (beta chain) is described in this entry. The source of the sample is a study of blood T cell repertoires in COVID-19. Sequencing used immunoSEQ multiplex PCR; TCRdb keeps in-frame clones, though not all of them. The sample carries about 250,000 clones, about four fifths recorded once. Trimming shortened V by 2 bases and J by 5 bases, and 12 bases separated the two germline ends. Germline values: CDR1 SGHDN, CDR2 FVKESK. CDR3 length equals 14 residues. The sequence came from a man in his forties or fifties with active or convalescent COVID-19. Sequencing was performed on peripheral blood. The V and J genes are TRBV14 and TRBJ1-1; tentative D call: TRBD1 (6 bases). CDR3 protein: CASSQTGLGTEAFF. CDR3 sequence (DNA): TGTGCCAGCAGCCAAACAGGGCTAGGGACTGAAGCTTTCTTT.